This TCR beta chain was sequenced in a study of T cells in Graves' hyperthyroidism and ophthalmopathy. Points from the study as a whole: Researchers found most expanded thyroid clonotypes above 0.001 in blood as well. From stable hyperthyroidism, ophthalmopathy was set apart by a 13 V-J model. Model-based prediction identified ophthalmopathy a median around 6.5 months prior to its onset.

About this clonotype itself: What it recognizes is unknown.

Amplified TCR beta CDR3 regions came from RNA transcripts. The HTBI primer set drove a first-round RT-PCR of the TCR CDR3. TCRdb redid the calling of the multiplex PCR reads with MiXCR, one entry per CDR3 protein. The sample yields more than 450,000 distinct CDR3 sequences, 15% to 20% seen once. Uncontrolled infection, other autoimmune disease, pregnancy or lactation excluded patients. The TCR comes from a middle-aged man with Graves' ophthalmopathy. Sequencing used blood.

The CDR3 here is CASSHTGVFNQETQYF. In DNA form, the CDR3 reads TGTGCCAGCAGCCACACAGGGGTCTTTAACCAAGAGACCCAGTACTTC. The chain combines TRBV14 with TRBJ2-5, with 7 bases matching TRBD1. The V gene's germline CDR1 is SGHDN and CDR2 FVKESK. V lost 3 bases, J lost 0 bases, and 7 bases stayed unmatched. CDR3 length equals 16 residues.